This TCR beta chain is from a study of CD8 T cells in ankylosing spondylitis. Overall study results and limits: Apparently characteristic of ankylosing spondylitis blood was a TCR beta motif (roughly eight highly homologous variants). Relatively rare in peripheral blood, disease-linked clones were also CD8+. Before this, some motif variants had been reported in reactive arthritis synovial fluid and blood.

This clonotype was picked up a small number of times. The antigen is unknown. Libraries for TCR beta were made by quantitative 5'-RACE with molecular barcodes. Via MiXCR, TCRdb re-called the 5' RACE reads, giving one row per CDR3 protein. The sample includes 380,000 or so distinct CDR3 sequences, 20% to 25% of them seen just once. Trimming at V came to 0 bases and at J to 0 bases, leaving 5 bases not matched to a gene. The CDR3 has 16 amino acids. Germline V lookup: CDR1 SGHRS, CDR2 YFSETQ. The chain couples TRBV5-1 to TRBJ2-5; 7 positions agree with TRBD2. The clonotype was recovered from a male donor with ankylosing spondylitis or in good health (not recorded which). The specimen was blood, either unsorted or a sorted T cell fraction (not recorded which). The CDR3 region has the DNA TGCGCCAGCAGCTTGGCCAGCGGGGAGTACCAAGAGACCCAGTACTTC. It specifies CASSLASGEYQETQYF.